The present entry profiles one TCR beta chain with its context. The data derive from a study of cytomegalovirus exposure and HLA in healthy donors. The ends were cut back, 5 bases at V and 4 bases at J, with 9 bases in the middle. Per the germline V gene, CDR1 is SEHNR and CDR2 is FQNEAQ (reference sequence). CDR3 length equals 13 residues. Vbeta (60) and Jbeta (13) primers were used in the PCR. The protocol was immunoSEQ multiplex PCR, while the TCRdb copy is restricted to in-frame clones and leaves out a portion. In the table there are some 180,000 clones, approximately 73% of which are singletons. Input material: PBMCs. The clonotype was recovered from a young woman in good health and CMV-seropositive. This sequence joins TRBV7-9 and TRBJ2-1; the D gene is possibly TRBD1 (5 bases). Written as DNA, the CDR3 is TGTGCCAGCAGCCAGGGCACTTACAATGAGCAGTTCTTC. Translating gives CASSQGTYNEQFF. The full variable domain, completed using reference TRBV7-9 and TRBJ2-1, is DTGVSQNPRHKITKRGQNVTFRCDPISEHNRLYWYRQTLGQGPEFLTYFQNEAQLEKSRLLSDRFSAERPKGSFSTLEIQRTEQGDSAMYLCASSQGTYNEQFFGPGTRLTVL.